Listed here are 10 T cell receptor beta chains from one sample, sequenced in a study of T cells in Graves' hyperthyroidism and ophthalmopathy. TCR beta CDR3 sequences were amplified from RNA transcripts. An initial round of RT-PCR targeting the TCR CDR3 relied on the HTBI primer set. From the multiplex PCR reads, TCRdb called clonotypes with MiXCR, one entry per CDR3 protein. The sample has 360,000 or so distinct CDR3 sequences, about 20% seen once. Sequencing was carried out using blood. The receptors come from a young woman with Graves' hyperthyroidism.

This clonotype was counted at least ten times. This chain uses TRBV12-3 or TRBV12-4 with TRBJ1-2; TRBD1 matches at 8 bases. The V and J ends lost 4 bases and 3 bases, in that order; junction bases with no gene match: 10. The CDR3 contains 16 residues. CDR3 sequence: CASSSPTRTGHYGYTF. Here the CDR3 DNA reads TGTGCCAGCAGTTCACCAACCAGGACAGGGCACTATGGCTACACCTTC.

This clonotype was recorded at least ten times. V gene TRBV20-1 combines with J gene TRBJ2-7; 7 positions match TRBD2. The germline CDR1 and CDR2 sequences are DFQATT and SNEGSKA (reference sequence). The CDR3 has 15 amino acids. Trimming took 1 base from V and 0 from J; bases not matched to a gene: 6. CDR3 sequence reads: CSARGSSGLSYEQYF. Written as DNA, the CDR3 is TGCAGTGCTAGAGGTAGTAGCGGGCTCTCCTACGAGCAGTACTTC.

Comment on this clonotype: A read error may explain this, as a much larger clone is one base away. The CDR3 nucleotides are TGCGCCAGCAGCTTGGACGGGATTCCTGGAAACACCATGTATTTT. Encoded protein: CASSLDGIPGNTMYF. V gene TRBV5-1 combines with J gene TRBJ1-3, with D unclear. The CDR3 consists of 15 residues. CDR1 and CDR2 from the germline V gene are SGHRS and YFSETQ.

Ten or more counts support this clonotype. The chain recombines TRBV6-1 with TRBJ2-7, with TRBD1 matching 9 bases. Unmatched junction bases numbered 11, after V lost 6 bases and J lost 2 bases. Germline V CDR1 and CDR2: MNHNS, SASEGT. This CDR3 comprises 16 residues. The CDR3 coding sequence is TGTGCCAGCAGCCCCCTCCCGACAGGGGGGACCTACGAGCAGTACTTC. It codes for CASSPLPTGGTYEQYF.

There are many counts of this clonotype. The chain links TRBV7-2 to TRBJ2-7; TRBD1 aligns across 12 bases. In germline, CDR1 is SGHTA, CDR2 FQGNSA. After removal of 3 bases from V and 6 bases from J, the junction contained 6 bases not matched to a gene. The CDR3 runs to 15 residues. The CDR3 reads CASSLRPGQGAEQYF. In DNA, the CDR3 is TGTGCCAGCAGCTTGCGGCCGGGACAGGGGGCCGAGCAGTACTTC.

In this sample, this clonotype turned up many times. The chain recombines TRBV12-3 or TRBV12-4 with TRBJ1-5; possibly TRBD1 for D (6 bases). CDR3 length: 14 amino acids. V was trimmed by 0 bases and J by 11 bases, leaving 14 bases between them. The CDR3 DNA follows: TGTGCCAGCAGTTTAGCTTCCAGGGGAACGTCCCAGCATTTT. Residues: CASSLASRGTSQHF.

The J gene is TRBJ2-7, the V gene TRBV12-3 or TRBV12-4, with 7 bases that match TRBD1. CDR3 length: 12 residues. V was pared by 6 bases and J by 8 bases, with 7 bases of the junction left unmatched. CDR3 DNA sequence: TGTGCCAGCAGGAGACAGGGTTCCCAGCAGTACTTC. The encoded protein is CASRRQGSQQYF.

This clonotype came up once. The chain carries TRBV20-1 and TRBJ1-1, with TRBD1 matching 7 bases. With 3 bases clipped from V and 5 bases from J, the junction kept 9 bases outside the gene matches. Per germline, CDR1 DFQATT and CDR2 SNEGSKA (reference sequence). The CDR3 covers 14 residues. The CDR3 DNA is TGCAGTGCTAGGTCTACAGGGGTGGGGACTGAAGCTTTCTTT. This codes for CSARSTGVGTEAFF.

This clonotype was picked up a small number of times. CDR3 protein: CASSPRTGTQETQYF. In DNA form, the CDR3 reads TGTGCCAGCTCACCAAGGACAGGGACCCAAGAGACCCAGTACTTC. This chain links TRBV18 with TRBJ2-5, with 8 bases that match TRBD1. In germline, CDR1 is KGHSH, CDR2 LQKENI. The CDR3 consists of 15 residues. V lost 2 bases to trimming and J lost 1 base; unmatched junction nucleotides: 3.

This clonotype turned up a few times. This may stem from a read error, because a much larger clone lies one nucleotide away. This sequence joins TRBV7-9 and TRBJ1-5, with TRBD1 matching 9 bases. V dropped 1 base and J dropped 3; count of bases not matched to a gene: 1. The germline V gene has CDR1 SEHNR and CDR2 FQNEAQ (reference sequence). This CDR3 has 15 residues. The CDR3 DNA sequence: TGTGCCAGCAGCTTAGGGGACAGGGTCAATCAGCCCCAGCATTTT. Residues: CASSLGDRVNQPQHF.